The rows below give T cell receptor beta chains drawn from one sample of a study of blood T cells in healthy people across ages. TCRdb ran MiXCR on the 5' RACE reads and lists one entry per CDR3 protein. The sample yields about 810,000 distinct CDR3 sequences, about 37% seen once. Input material: blood. Source of these receptors: a man between 18 and 35 years old in good health. Each CDR3 is given with its conserved first and last residue. The D gene is left open where the match is weak. Clone size is stated in some rows and not others, as once, few, many or a class when expanded.

V	D	J	size	DNA	CDR3
TRBV7-2	TRBD1	TRBJ1-2	few	TGTGCCAGCAGCTTAGCGCTGGGACAGCTCTATGGCTACACCTTC	CASSLALGQLYGYTF
TRBV12-3/TRBV12-4	.	TRBJ2-3	.	TGTGCCAGCAGCCGTTCCGTTGGGCGAGACTTTTTCGGAACAGATACGCAGTATTTT	CASSRSVGRDFFGTDTQYF
TRBV5-1	.	TRBJ2-5	.	TGCGCCAGCAGCGCGGACATAGAGGGGGAGCAGTACTTC	CASSADIEGEQYF
TRBV7-8	TRBD2	TRBJ2-7	once	TGTGCCAGCGTCTATGGCACTAGCGGCACCTACGAGCAGTACTTC	CASVYGTSGTYEQYF
TRBV10-3	.	TRBJ2-2	once	TGTGCCATCAGTGAGGGTCCCGGGGAGCTGTTTTTT	CAISEGPGELFF
TRBV24-1	.	TRBJ1-1	.	TGTGCCACCGCAGACGAGGCAGGAGCTTTCTTT	CATADEAGAFF
TRBV6-2/TRBV6-3	TRBD1	TRBJ1-2	.	TGTGCCAGCAGACAACAGGGGGCGGATGGCTACACCTTC	CASRQQGADGYTF
TRBV12-3/TRBV12-4	.	TRBJ2-5	.	TGTGCCAGCGGACTCGCTTCCCAAGAGGCCCAGTACTTC	CASGLASQEAQYF
TRBV4-3	TRBD1	TRBJ1-2	few	TGCGCCAGCAGCCAAGGGACAGGGGGCCAGGGCGTCTATGGCTACACCTTC	CASSQGTGGQGVYGYTF
TRBV4-3	TRBD1	TRBJ2-2	few	TGCGCCAGCAGCCCCCGGGACAGGAACACCGGGGAGCTGTTTTTT	CASSPRDRNTGELFF
TRBV21-1	.	TRBJ2-3	.	TGTGCCAGCAGCTGGGTCAGGGGCACAGATACGCAGTATTTT	CASSWVRGTDTQYF
TRBV12-3/TRBV12-4	.	TRBJ2-7	many	TGTGCCAGCAGTCCCCCGGACCCAAACTACGAGCAGTACTTC	CASSPPDPNYEQYF
TRBV5-1	.	TRBJ2-5	few	TGCGCCAGCAGCTTCCTAGCCACTCGGGAGACCCAGTACTTC	CASSFLATRETQYF
TRBV6-6	TRBD1	TRBJ2-2	few	TGTGCCAGCAGTACCGACACAGGGGAGAACACCGGGGAGCTGTTTTTT	CASSTDTGENTGELFF
TRBV20-1	.	TRBJ2-3	.	TGCAGTGCCCTATTAAGCACTGCTCATACGCAGTATTTT	CSALLSTAHTQYF
TRBV28	TRBD1	TRBJ2-3	once	TGTGCCAGCAGTCTAGACAGGGGCCCCCCTCAGGATACGCAGTATTTT	CASSLDRGPPQDTQYF
TRBV20-1	.	TRBJ1-1	few	TGCAGTGCTAGAGGGACAGACACTGAAGCTTTCTTT	CSARGTDTEAFF
TRBV18	.	TRBJ2-7	few	TGTGCCAGCTCACCTCCGGACAGAATAACAACCTACGAGCAGTACTTC	CASSPPDRITTYEQYF
TRBV4-3	.	TRBJ2-2	.	TGCGCCAGCAGCCAAGATCCTAGGGGGGTCGGCACCGGGGAGCTGTTTTTT	CASSQDPRGVGTGELFF
TRBV12-5	.	TRBJ2-2	few	TGTGCTAGTGGACGTTTAGTTTCCGGGGAGCTGTTTTTT	CASGRLVSGELFF
TRBV28	TRBD2	TRBJ2-5	.	TGTGCCGGCTGTCTCGCTAGCGGGGTGGAGACCCAGTACTTC	CAGCLASGVETQYF
TRBV9	.	TRBJ2-1	.	TGTGCCAGCAGCGTTACGCGGGGAACCTACAATGAGCAGTTCTTC	CASSVTRGTYNEQFF
TRBV5-5	TRBD1	TRBJ2-7	.	TGTGCCAGCAGTCCGGGACAGGGGGCCTTCAATGAGCAGTACTTC	CASSPGQGAFNEQYF
TRBV19	TRBD1	TRBJ1-6	.	TGTGCCAGTAGTAGCCGACAGGGGGGGGATTCACCCCTCCACTTT	CASSSRQGGDSPLHF
TRBV2	.	TRBJ2-3	few	TGTGCCAGCAGTGTCGGGACACCCACAGATACGCAGTATTTT	CASSVGTPTDTQYF
TRBV7-8	.	TRBJ2-7	many	TGTGCCAGCAGCTTAGGTCGGGAGCCTCAGTACTTC	CASSLGREPQYF
TRBV12-3/TRBV12-4	TRBD1	TRBJ1-5	many	TGTGCCAGCAGTTTTGAGCGTGGCTTAGGGGGCGATCAGCCCCAGCATTTT	CASSFERGLGGDQPQHF
TRBV20-1	TRBD1	TRBJ2-4	many	TGCAGTGCTAGTCAAAACCGGGACAGGGGAAACCTTCAGTACTTC	CSASQNRDRGNLQYF
TRBV5-8	TRBD2	TRBJ2-2	.	TGTGCCAGCAGCCCTACGACTAGCGGGGGAAACACCGGGGAGCTGTTTTTT	CASSPTTSGGNTGELFF
TRBV7-2	.	TRBJ2-1	.	TGTGCCAGCAGCTTATGCAGGGGGGACGAGAATGAGCAGTTCTTC	CASSLCRGDENEQFF
TRBV27	TRBD1	TRBJ1-5	.	TGTGCCAGCAGTTCGACCCGGGACAGCTCCAATCAGCCCCAGCATTTT	CASSSTRDSSNQPQHF
TRBV7-2	.	TRBJ2-3	many	TGTGCCAGCAGCCTCACCAGGTTCGTCGATTCTGATACGCAGTATTTT	CASSLTRFVDSDTQYF
TRBV3-1	.	TRBJ1-5	few	TGTGCCAGCAGCCAATTGTACGGAGTGGATGGCGGTCAGCCCCAGCATTTT	CASSQLYGVDGGQPQHF
TRBV12-3/TRBV12-4	.	TRBJ2-2	.	TGTGCCAGCAGTTCGAATTTTGGGGAGCTGTTTTTT	CASSSNFGELFF
TRBV12-3/TRBV12-4	.	TRBJ1-5	many	TGTGCCAGCAGCCGAGAACCCGGGGCTATCAATCAGCCCCAGCATTTT	CASSREPGAINQPQHF
TRBV30	TRBD1	TRBJ2-7	.	TGTGCCTGGGACAGGGGCCGGAGATCCTACGAGCAGTACTTC	CAWDRGRRSYEQYF
TRBV7-2	TRBD1	TRBJ2-3	few	TGTGCCAGCAGCTTAGGCCGACAGGGGGGCGTTACGCAGTATTTT	CASSLGRQGGVTQYF
TRBV4-1	TRBD1	TRBJ1-5	few	TGCGCCAGCAGCCAGAGGTCACAGGGGTACAATCAGCCCCAGCATTTT	CASSQRSQGYNQPQHF
TRBV12-3/TRBV12-4	TRBD1	TRBJ1-4	.	TGTGCCAGCAGTCGGGACAGTATGGAAAAACTGTTTTTT	CASSRDSMEKLFF
TRBV2	.	TRBJ1-6	once	TGTGCCTTAAAGACAGACGGGAATTCACCCCCCCACTTT	CALKTDGNSPPHF
TRBV14	.	TRBJ2-6	.	TGTGCCAGCAGCCTGGAGGCTGGGGCCAACGTCCTGACTTTC	CASSLEAGANVLTF
TRBV20-1	TRBD2	TRBJ2-7	once	TGCAGTATACTAGGGACTAGCCAGACCTCCTACGAGCAGTACTTC	CSILGTSQTSYEQYF
TRBV12-3/TRBV12-4	TRBD1	TRBJ2-2	.	TGTGCCAGCAGCCCAGGAAGGACAGGGGCGGTAGCGGGGGAGCTGTTTTTT	CASSPGRTGAVAGELFF
TRBV9	.	TRBJ1-2	once	TGTGCCAGCAGCGTAGTAGCCTATGGCTACACCTTC	CASSVVAYGYTF